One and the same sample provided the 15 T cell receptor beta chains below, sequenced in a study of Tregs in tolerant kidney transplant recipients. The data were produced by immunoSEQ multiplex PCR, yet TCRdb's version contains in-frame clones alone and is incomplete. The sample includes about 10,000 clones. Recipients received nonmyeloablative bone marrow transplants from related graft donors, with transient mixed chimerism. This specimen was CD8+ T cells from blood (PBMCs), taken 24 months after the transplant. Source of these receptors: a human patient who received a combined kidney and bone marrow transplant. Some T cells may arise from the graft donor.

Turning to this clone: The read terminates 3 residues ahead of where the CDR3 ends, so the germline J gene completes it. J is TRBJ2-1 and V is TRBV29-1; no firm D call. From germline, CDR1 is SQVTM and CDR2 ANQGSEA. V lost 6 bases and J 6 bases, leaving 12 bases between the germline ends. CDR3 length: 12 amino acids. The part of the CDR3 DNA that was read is TGCAGCGTAGAGCAGGTTGTCAATGAG. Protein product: CSVEQVVNE. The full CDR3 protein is CSVEQVVNEQFF.

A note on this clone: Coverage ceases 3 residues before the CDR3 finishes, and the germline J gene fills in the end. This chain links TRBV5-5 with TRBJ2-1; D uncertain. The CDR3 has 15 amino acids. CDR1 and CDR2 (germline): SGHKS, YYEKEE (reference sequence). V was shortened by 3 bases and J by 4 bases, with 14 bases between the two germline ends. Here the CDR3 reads CASSSQGALYNEQFF. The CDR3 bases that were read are TGTGCCAGCAGCTCTCAAGGTGCCCTTTACAATGAG.

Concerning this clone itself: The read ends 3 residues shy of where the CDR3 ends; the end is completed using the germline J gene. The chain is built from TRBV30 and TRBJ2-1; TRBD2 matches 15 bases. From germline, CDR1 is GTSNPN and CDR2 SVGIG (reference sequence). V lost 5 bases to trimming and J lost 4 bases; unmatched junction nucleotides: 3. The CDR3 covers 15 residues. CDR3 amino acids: CAWLGLAGGYNEQFF. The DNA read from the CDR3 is TGTGCCTGGCTAGGACTAGCGGGGGGGTACAATGAG.

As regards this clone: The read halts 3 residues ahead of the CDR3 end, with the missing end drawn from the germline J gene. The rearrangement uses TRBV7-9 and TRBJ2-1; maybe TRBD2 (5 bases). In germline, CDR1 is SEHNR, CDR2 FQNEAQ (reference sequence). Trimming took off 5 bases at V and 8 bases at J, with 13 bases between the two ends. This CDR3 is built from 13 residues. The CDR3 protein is CASSILPGDEQFF. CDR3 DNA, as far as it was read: TGTGCCAGCAGCATCCTCCCCGGGGATGAG.

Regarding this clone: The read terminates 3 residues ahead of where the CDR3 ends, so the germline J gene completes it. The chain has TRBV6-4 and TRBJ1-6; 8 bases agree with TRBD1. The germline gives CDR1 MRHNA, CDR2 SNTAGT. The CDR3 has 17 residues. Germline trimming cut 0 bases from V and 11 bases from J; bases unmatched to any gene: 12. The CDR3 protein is CASSDSKLDRVVAPLHF. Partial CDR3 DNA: TGTGCCAGCAGTGACTCAAAACTGGACAGGGTAGTAGCACCC.

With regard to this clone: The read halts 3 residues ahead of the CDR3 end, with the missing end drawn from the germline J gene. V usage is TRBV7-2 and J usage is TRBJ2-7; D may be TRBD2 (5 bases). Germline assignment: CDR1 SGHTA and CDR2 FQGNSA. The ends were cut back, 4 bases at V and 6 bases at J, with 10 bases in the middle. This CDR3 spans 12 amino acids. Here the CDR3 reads CASSWRALEQYF. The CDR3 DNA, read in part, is TGTGCCAGCAGCTGGCGGGCCCTCGAG.

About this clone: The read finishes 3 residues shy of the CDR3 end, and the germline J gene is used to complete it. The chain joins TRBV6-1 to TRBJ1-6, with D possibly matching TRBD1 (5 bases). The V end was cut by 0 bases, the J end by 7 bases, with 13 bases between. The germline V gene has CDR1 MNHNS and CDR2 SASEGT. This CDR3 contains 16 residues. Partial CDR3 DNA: TGTGCCAGCAGTGAAGCCTGGGGCGGCAGCAATTCACCC. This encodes CASSEAWGGSNSP. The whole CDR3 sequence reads CASSEAWGGSNSPLHF.

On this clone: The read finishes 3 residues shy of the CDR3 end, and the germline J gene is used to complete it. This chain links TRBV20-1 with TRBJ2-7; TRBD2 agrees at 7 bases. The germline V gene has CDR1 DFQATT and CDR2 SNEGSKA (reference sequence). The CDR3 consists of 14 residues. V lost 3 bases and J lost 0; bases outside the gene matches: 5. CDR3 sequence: CSARSLAFSYEQYF. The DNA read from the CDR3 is TGCAGTGCTAGGTCACTAGCGTTCTCCTACGAG.

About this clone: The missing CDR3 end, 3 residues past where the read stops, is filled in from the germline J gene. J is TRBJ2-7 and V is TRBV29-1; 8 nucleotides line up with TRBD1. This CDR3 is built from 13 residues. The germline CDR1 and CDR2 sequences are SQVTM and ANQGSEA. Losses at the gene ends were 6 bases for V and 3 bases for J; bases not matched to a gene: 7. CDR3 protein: CSVGTGSIYEQYF. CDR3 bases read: TGCAGCGTCGGGACAGGTAGTATCTACGAG.

CDR3 sequence reads: CASSLGAVGNTIYF. The part of the CDR3 DNA that was read is TGTGCCAGCAGCTTGGGGGCAGTTGGAAACACC. The genes are TRBV5-8 and TRBJ1-3; D ambiguous. The observed sequence ends 3 residues before the CDR3 terminus, with the missing tail filled in from the germline J gene. CDR3 length equals 14 residues. Germline CDR1 is SGHTS and CDR2 is YDEGEE. The germline V and J ends were trimmed by 0 bases and 3 bases, with 7 bases remaining between them.

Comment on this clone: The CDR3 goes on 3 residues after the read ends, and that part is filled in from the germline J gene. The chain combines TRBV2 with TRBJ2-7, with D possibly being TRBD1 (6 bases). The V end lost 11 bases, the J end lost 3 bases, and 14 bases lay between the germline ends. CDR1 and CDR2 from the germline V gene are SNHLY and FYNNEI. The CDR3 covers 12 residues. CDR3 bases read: TGTGCCTTTTCCGGGACAAACTACGAG. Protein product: CAFSGTNYE. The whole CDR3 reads CAFSGTNYEQYF.

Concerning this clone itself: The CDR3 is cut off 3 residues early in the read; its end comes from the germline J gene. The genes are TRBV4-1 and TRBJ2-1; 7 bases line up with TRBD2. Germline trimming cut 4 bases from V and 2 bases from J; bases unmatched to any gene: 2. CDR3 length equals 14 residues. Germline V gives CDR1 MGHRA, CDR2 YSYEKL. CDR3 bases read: TGCGCCAGCAGCCCTGGGGGGGCCTACAATGAG. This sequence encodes CASSPGGAYNE. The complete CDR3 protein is CASSPGGAYNEQFF.

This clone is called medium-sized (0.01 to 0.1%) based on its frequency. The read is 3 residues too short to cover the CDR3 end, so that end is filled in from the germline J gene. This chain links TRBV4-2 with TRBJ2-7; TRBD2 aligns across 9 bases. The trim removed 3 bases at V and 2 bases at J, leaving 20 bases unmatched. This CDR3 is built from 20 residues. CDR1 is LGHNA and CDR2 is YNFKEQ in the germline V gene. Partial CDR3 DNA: TGTGCCAGCAGCCACCTAAGCGGGAGGCACAACGGGCACATTACCTACGAG. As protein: CASSHLSGRHNGHITYE. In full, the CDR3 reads CASSHLSGRHNGHITYEQYF.

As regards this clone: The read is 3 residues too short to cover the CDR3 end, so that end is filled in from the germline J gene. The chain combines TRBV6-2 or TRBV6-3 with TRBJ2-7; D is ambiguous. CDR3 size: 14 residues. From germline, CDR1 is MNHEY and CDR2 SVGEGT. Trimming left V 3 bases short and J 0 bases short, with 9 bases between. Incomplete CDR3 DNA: TGTGCCAGCAGTTATTTGCGGAGCTCCTACGAG. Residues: CASSYLRSSYE. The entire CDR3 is CASSYLRSSYEQYF.

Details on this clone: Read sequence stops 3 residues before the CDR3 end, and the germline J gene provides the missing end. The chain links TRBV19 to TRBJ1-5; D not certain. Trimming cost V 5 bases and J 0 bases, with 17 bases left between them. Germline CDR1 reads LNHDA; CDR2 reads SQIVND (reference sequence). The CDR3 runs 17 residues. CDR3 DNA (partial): TGTGCCAGTAGTTTGGACTTTATTCTTTATAGCAATCAGCCC. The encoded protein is CASSLDFILYSNQP. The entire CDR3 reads CASSLDFILYSNQPQHF.